The 5 T cell receptor beta chains below were found in one sample sequenced in a study of neoadjuvant nivolumab and ipilimumab in lung cancer. Measured with immunoSEQ multiplex PCR; TCRdb has only the in-frame clones, and not every one. The top ten clones hold almost 5% of a sample with tens of thousands of clones, approximately 90% of them seen once. This sample comprised peripheral blood, obtained after neoadjuvant nivolumab, alone or with ipilimumab, at or shortly before surgery. Receptors originate from an adult with non-small cell lung cancer.

The V and J genes are TRBV11-3 and TRBJ2-5, with D unresolved. Between the trimmed V and J ends, which lost 5 bases and 4 bases, there was a span of 8 bases. CDR3 length equals 12 residues. CDR1 and CDR2 (germline): SGHNT, YENEEA. CDR3 nucleotide sequence: TGTGCCAGCAGCCTCTATGGAGAGACCCAGTACTTC. Amino acid sequence: CASSLYGETQYF.

J is TRBJ1-4 and V is TRBV19; D not certain. CDR3 length: 16 amino acids. Trimming took off 4 bases at V and 5 bases at J, with 17 bases between the two ends. Germline loops: CDR1 LNHDA, CDR2 SQIVND (reference sequence). The CDR3 nucleotides read TGTGCCAGTAGTAGCCGGGTAAAGGGCTGGAATGAAAAACTGTTTTTT. It encodes CASSSRVKGWNEKLFF.

This clone has a single count. This chain connects TRBV6-4 to TRBJ1-1, with D perhaps matching TRBD1 (5 bases). The germline CDR1 and CDR2 sequences are MRHNA and SNTAGT. This CDR3 region has 14 residues. Deletions cut 7 bases from V and 3 bases from J, with 15 bases between. CDR3 coding DNA: TGTGCCAGCACCCTTGACCTGGGGGACACTGAAGCTTTCTTT. Protein product: CASTLDLGDTEAFF.

The genes are TRBV6-1 and TRBJ2-7; D ambiguous. Germline CDR1 MNHNS, CDR2 SASEGT. The V gene lost 2 bases and the J gene lost 4 bases, with 12 bases spanning the gap. The CDR3 length is 14 residues. CDR3 residues: CASSETGSRYEQYF. CDR3 nucleotide sequence: TGTGCCAGCAGTGAAACGGGCTCTCGTTACGAGCAGTACTTC.

CDR3 DNA sequence: TGTGCCAGTAGCCAACAGGGATTGGGGTATGGCTACACCTTC. Residues: CASSQQGLGYGYTF. This chain joins TRBV19 and TRBJ1-2, with TRBD1 as a possible D gene (6 bases). V lost 6 bases and J lost 5, with 16 bases in between. CDR3 length equals 14 residues. The germline CDR1 and CDR2 sequences are LNHDA and SQIVND (reference sequence).